The 9 T cell receptor beta chains listed next were all sequenced from one sample in a study of PD-L1 blockade in urothelial cancer. Sample time point: pretreatment peripheral blood. The protocol was immunoSEQ multiplex PCR, while the TCRdb copy is restricted to in-frame clones and leaves out a portion. This sample has more than 55,000 clones, with approximately 75% found just once. This specimen was PBMCs, taken around atezolizumab (anti-PD-L1) treatment. The receptors stem from an older man with urothelial cancer.

This clone was counted a single time. The CDR3 DNA follows: TGTGCCAGCACCACAGGCTTTCAGGGCACAGATACGCAGTATTTT. It codes for CASTTGFQGTDTQYF. The chain joins TRBV7-9 to TRBJ2-3; maybe TRBD1 (5 bases). Germline V lookup: CDR1 SEHNR, CDR2 FQNEAQ (reference sequence). V lost 7 bases, J lost 1 base, and 15 bases lay in between. The CDR3 is 15 residues long.

The chain employs TRBV4-3 and TRBJ2-7; D is ambiguous. This CDR3 comprises 13 residues. Germline V gene data show CDR1 as LGHNA and CDR2 as YSLEER. Trimming left V 0 bases short and J 4 bases short, with 7 bases between. The CDR3 sequence: CASSQDRTYEQYF. DNA for the CDR3: TGCGCCAGCAGCCAAGATAGAACGTACGAGCAGTACTTC.

This clone was seen once. The rearrangement links TRBV5-1 to TRBJ2-7, with D possibly matching TRBD2 (6 bases). Trimming left V 4 bases short and J 2 bases short, with 13 bases between. The CDR3 has 14 residues. Germline V gene lookup returns CDR1 SGHRS and CDR2 YFSETQ. The DNA for the CDR3 is TGCGCCAGCAGCCGGGGACTTGAGCCCTACGAGCAGTACTTC. Residues: CASSRGLEPYEQYF.

The gene calls are TRBV30 and TRBJ1-1, with D possibly matching TRBD1 (6 bases). Deletions cut 2 bases from V and 4 bases from J, with 14 bases between. Per germline, CDR1 GTSNPN and CDR2 SVGIG (reference sequence). This CDR3 spans 14 amino acids. CDR3 nucleotides: TGTGCCTGGAGTTACGGACAGCCGTCCACTGAAGCTTTCTTT. It encodes CAWSYGQPSTEAFF.

The chain links TRBV2 to TRBJ1-4, with TRBD1 matching over 10 bases. The CDR3 covers 19 residues. CDR1 and CDR2 from the germline V gene are SNHLY and FYNNEI. Trimming at V came to 3 bases and at J to 8 bases, leaving 18 bases not matched to a gene. The CDR3 protein is CASSDPNSGQGRLKEKLFF. The CDR3 DNA follows: TGTGCCAGCAGTGATCCCAATTCGGGACAGGGGCGCCTTAAAGAAAAACTGTTTTTT.

The chain combines TRBV27 with TRBJ2-1; TRBD2 matches 9 bases. Trimming cost V 5 bases and J 7 bases; bases outside gene matches: 12. Germline lookup yields CDR1 MNHEY and CDR2 SMNVEV (reference sequence). This CDR3 region has 16 residues. CDR3 loop: CASSLTRGGAGNEQFF. The CDR3 region has the DNA TGTGCCAGCAGTCTCACCCGCGGGGGGGCGGGGAATGAGCAGTTCTTC.

The rearrangement links TRBV27 to TRBJ2-3, with 9 bases that match TRBD1. The CDR3 has 15 amino acids. From germline, CDR1 is MNHEY and CDR2 SMNVEV (reference sequence). Trimming took 6 bases from V and 10 from J; bases not matched to a gene: 14. In nucleotides, the CDR3 is TGTGCCAGCAGCCCCCTAGGGACAGGGTGGGAATCGCAGTATTTT. Protein product: CASSPLGTGWESQYF.

This clone was counted only a few times. The chain employs TRBV5-4 and TRBJ2-1, with D maybe TRBD1 (5 bases). The CDR3 sequence is 13 residues long. Germline V gene lookup returns CDR1 SGHNT and CDR2 YYREEE (reference sequence). V was pared by 5 bases and J by 2 bases, with 8 bases between. The CDR3 DNA is TGTGCCAGCAGTACGGACACCTACAATGAGCAGTTCTTC. As protein: CASSTDTYNEQFF. Complete variable domain (other parts from reference TRBV5-4 and TRBJ2-1): ETGVTQSPTHLIKTRGQQVTLRCSSQSGHNTVSWYQQALGQGPQFIFQYYREEENGRGNFPPRFSGLQFPNYSSELNVNALELDDSALYLCASSTDTYNEQFFGPGTRLTVL.

The chain employs TRBV7-9 and TRBJ2-1; perhaps TRBD2 as D (5 bases). This CDR3 is 15 amino acids long. Trimming pared 2 bases from V and 11 bases from J, leaving 19 bases between. CDR1 is SEHNR, CDR2 FQNEAQ, per germline (reference sequence). Written as DNA, the CDR3 is TGTGCCAGCAGCTTATATAGTGAGAAACTAGTCCAGCAGTTCTTC. Translation: CASSLYSEKLVQQFF.